This T cell receptor (beta chain) was profiled in a study of cytomegalovirus exposure and HLA in healthy donors. Study summary: Genotyping of hundreds of donors showed that approximately 83% belonged to the Caucasian-associated ancestry cluster.

General study results and limits: A later analysis found TCR association rates differed by HLA locus, highest for DRB1 and lowest for HLA-C. Investigators reported around 150 TCR beta chains as tied to cytomegalovirus. V segments that were indistinguishable, TRBV6-2 and TRBV6-3 among them, were omitted from analysis.

From germline, CDR1 is SGHNT and CDR2 YENEEA. The CDR3 sequence is 13 residues long. Trimming stripped 4 bases from V and 2 bases from J, with 9 bases between. Primers included in the PCR were 60 Vbeta and 13 Jbeta primers. Sequencing used immunoSEQ multiplex PCR; TCRdb keeps in-frame clones, though not all of them. This table holds about 64,000 clones, 85% found once. As to this clone: What it binds is not known.

This TCR was sampled from a female donor in good health and CMV-seronegative. The chain couples TRBV11-3 to TRBJ2-7, with D possibly matching TRBD1 (5 bases). Specimen: PBMCs. CDR3 coding DNA: TGTGCCAGCAGCTCACAGGAGACCTACGAGCAGTACTTC. Protein product: CASSSQETYEQYF.